This is a list of T cell receptor beta chains from one sample in a study of T cells in tumors and immune-related adverse events. Method: immunoSEQ multiplex PCR; TCRdb's copy keeps in-frame clones and lacks some. The repertoire consists of around 22,000 clones, with about 89% occurring once and the leading ten covering around 1.3%. The sample here was lymph node tissue, taken from a patient treated with anti-PD-1 therapy. Receptor source: a female donor with metastatic renal cell carcinoma. CDR3s include the opening cysteine and the closing phenylalanine or tryptophan. The order of the fields is clone size, V gene, J gene, D gene, CDR3 DNA, CDR3 protein. The D gene is left open where the match is weak. Size tells how often a clone was seen (once, few, many) or the class of an expanded clone, and some rows leave it out.

once,TRBV5-1,TRBJ2-3,TRBD2,TGCGCCAGCAGCTTGGGACTAGCGGGAGCTACAGATACGCAGTATTTT,CASSLGLAGATDTQYF
once,TRBV5-1,TRBJ2-1,TRBD2,TGCGCCAGCAGCTTGGACGGGGGGTACAATGAGCAGTTCTTC,CASSLDGGYNEQFF
-,TRBV18,TRBJ1-6,-,TGTGCCAGCTCACCGCGGGACACCAGCTCCTATAATTCACCCCTCCACTTT,CASSPRDTSSYNSPLHF
few,TRBV28,TRBJ1-5,TRBD1,TGTGCCAGCAGTTCCCCGGGACAGGCAACGTTTTCCCAGCATTTT,CASSSPGQATFSQHF
-,TRBV10-2,TRBJ2-2,-,TGCGCCAGCAGTGGACAAGGACACACCGGGGAGCTGTTTTTT,CASSGQGHTGELFF
-,TRBV27,TRBJ2-1,TRBD1,TGTGCCAGCAGTCCGGGACAGGGGGCCGGGAATGAGCAGTTCTTC,CASSPGQGAGNEQFF
-,TRBV6-1,TRBJ2-3,-,TGTGCCAGCAGTAAGTCAGGGGCGAGCACAGATACGCAGTATTTT,CASSKSGASTDTQYF
-,TRBV11-3,TRBJ1-2,-,TGTGCCAGCAGCCAGACGGTGGACAGTGGCTACACCTTC,CASSQTVDSGYTF
-,TRBV4-3,TRBJ2-7,TRBD1,TGCGCCAGCAGCCAAGATGGGACAGGGGTCTCTTCCTACGAGCAGTACTTC,CASSQDGTGVSSYEQYF
-,TRBV5-1,TRBJ2-1,TRBD1,TGCGCCAGCAGCCCGCTGCTTGGACAGGGGATTAACAATGAGCAGTTCTTC,CASSPLLGQGINNEQFF
once,TRBV4-1,TRBJ2-7,TRBD2,TGCGCCAGCAGCCAAGGGAGCGGGAGATCCTACGAGCAGTACTTC,CASSQGSGRSYEQYF
few,TRBV19,TRBJ1-3,-,TGTGCCAGTAGTATATCGGGGTACGGAAACACCATATATTTT,CASSISGYGNTIYF
-,TRBV19,TRBJ1-1,-,TGTGCCAGTAGTAACTTGAACACTGAAGCTTTCTTT,CASSNLNTEAFF
-,TRBV6-6,TRBJ2-3,TRBD1,TGTGCCAGCAGGGCCGGGACAGGGGGCAACTATACGCAGTATTTT,CASRAGTGGNYTQYF
-,TRBV19,TRBJ1-1,-,TGTGCCAGTAGCCGTACGATGGGCAGCTTCATGAACACTGAAGCTTTCTTT,CASSRTMGSFMNTEAFF